This T cell receptor beta chain appears in the sequencing data of a study of a mutant IDH1 vaccine in newly diagnosed glioma. Study in general: Vaccines began 4-6 weeks after radiotherapy alone, or with temozolomide cycles. The treated group averaged 40.4 years old and was about 62% male, about 40% female. Earlier treatment was radiotherapy, temozolomide, or both, with most getting both. Study conclusions and caveats: The study observed vaccine-induced immune responses in 85% to 95% of patients.

In the case of this clone: Its specificity is unknown.

Noted time point: week 47, end of study. All doses held 300 ug of mutant IDH1 20-mer peptide, with topical imiquimod. CDR1 and CDR2 (germline): LNHDA, SQIVND (reference sequence). The CDR3 sequence is 15 residues long. V gave up 4 bases and J gave up 4 bases; unmatched junction bases: 5. TCRdb's copy holds only in-frame clones and misses some; the assay was immunoSEQ multiplex PCR. The sample has approximately 30,000 clones, around 90% seen once. The chain is built from TRBV19 and TRBJ1-3; TRBD1 aligns across 9 bases. Sequenced here: PBMCs, sampled from a glioma patient whose treatment included an IDH1 peptide vaccine. The TCR comes from a woman between 35 and 50 years old with glioma. The CDR3 sequence: CASSSTGTGGNTIYF. The CDR3 region has the DNA TGTGCCAGTAGTAGCACCGGGACAGGGGGAAACACCATATATTTT.